This TCR beta chain was sequenced in a study of blood T cell repertoires in COVID-19. Study-level information: T cells, B-cell-depleted T cells, or PBMCs provided the cDNA or gDNA that served as material.

V lost 0 bases to trimming and J lost 3 bases, with 6 bases between them. Germline values: CDR1 SGHRS, CDR2 YFSETQ. The CDR3 has 13 residues. Source study methods: Reference gene primer amplification gave nucleated cell count estimates. Clones were read by immunoSEQ multiplex PCR, and TCRdb kept only the in-frame ones, dropping some. V, J and clone size were drawn from that table, and D and trimming were deduced from the DNA. This table has fewer than 150,000 clones, approximately 80% appearing once. This clonotype was obtained from a human donor in a cohort sampled during active COVID-19. This rearrangement joins TRBV5-1 to TRBJ2-5; D unresolved. The sample taken for sequencing was peripheral blood. CDR3 in DNA: TGCGCCAGCAGCTTGGCCTTTGAAGAGACCCAGTACTTC. Its translation is CASSLAFEETQYF.